Described below is a single T cell receptor beta chain sequence and its context. The data belong to a study of preoperative IRX-2 immunotherapy in early breast cancer. TCRdb keeps only in-frame clones here, not all; method: immunoSEQ multiplex PCR. This sample has tens of thousands of clones, with 95% found just once. Losses at the gene ends were 3 bases for V and 5 bases for J; bases not matched to a gene: 18. Germline lookup yields CDR1 MDHEN and CDR2 SYDVKM. CDR3 length: 20 amino acids. Treatment in this sample: preoperative locoregional IRX-2 cytokine immunotherapy. Samples came from a phase Ib trial of preoperative locoregional IRX-2 cytokine immunotherapy.

The starting material was tumor tissue, obtained after IRX-2 immunotherapy. The V gene is TRBV28, the J gene TRBJ2-1; 11 bases agree with TRBD2. This receptor was identified in a human donor with breast cancer. The CDR3 loop reads CASSFRDRATSGSLNNEQFF. The CDR3 DNA sequence: TGTGCCAGCAGTTTCCGGGACAGGGCTACTAGCGGGAGTCTCAACAATGAGCAGTTCTTC.